This T cell receptor (beta chain) originates from a study of cytomegalovirus exposure and HLA in healthy donors. Across the whole study: Earlier, some 200 million T cells were analyzed, and approximately 110 million unique TCR beta sequences were found among them. Whole-study findings and limits: Some public TCRs appeared in many individuals, while most sequences were rare. Looking again later, the authors saw that most CMV-associated TCR beta chains seemed HLA-restricted. Cytomegalovirus status was reportedly diagnosed by the classifier with high sensitivity and specificity.

PCR employed 60 Vbeta and 13 Jbeta primers. Measured with immunoSEQ multiplex PCR; TCRdb has only the in-frame clones, and not every one. The table lists 180,000 or so clones, more than 70% of them singletons, with approximately 1.6% in the top ten. Worth noting for this clone: Its cognate antigen is unknown.

Sequenced: PBMCs. The receptor's source is a male donor in good health and CMV-seronegative.

CDR3 nucleotide sequence: TGTGCCAGCAGCTTAGGGACCGCGGGATGGAACAACGGTAACAATGAGCAGTTCTTC. Translated, it gives CASSLGTAGWNNGNNEQFF. The chain links TRBV11-2 to TRBJ2-1; D may be TRBD2 (6 bases). The CDR3 has 19 amino acids. Trimming took 1 base from V and 5 from J, leaving 24 bases between them. Germline V gene sequence: CDR1 SGHAT, CDR2 FQNNGV.